The rows below give T cell receptor beta chains drawn from one sample of a study of blood T cell repertoires in COVID-19. Using immunoSEQ multiplex PCR, the repertoire was profiled, and TCRdb retains in-frame clones only, with some absent. The sample includes about 430,000 clones, more than 75% of them seen just once. Sequencing was carried out using PBMCs or T cells enriched from blood (not recorded which). The receptor source for this set is a woman aged 30 to 39 with acute COVID-19. The CDR3 runs from the conserved cysteine through the conserved F or W. D genes are given only for firm matches.

v_call: TRBV4-1; d_call: TRBD1; j_call: TRBJ1-4; cdr3_aa: CASSQTPYSGDRGFSTNEKLFF
v_call: TRBV3-1/TRBV3-2; d_call: TRBD1; j_call: TRBJ1-2; cdr3_aa: CASSHGTVIYGYTF
v_call: TRBV6-5; d_call: TRBD1; j_call: TRBJ1-1; cdr3_aa: CASISFPTGGPEAFF
v_call: TRBV24-1; d_call: .; j_call: TRBJ2-7; cdr3_aa: CATSDVLSEQYF
v_call: TRBV9; d_call: .; j_call: TRBJ2-7; cdr3_aa: CASSVGGGLTYEQYF
v_call: TRBV12-3/TRBV12-4; d_call: .; j_call: TRBJ2-7; cdr3_aa: CASRDSVYEQYF
v_call: TRBV19; d_call: TRBD2; j_call: TRBJ2-3; cdr3_aa: CASSRLAGGSDTQYF
v_call: TRBV9; d_call: .; j_call: TRBJ1-1; cdr3_aa: CASSVREGQGTEAFF
v_call: TRBV7-9; d_call: .; j_call: TRBJ1-1; cdr3_aa: CASSLVLQGEAFF
v_call: TRBV7-2; d_call: .; j_call: TRBJ1-1; cdr3_aa: CASSLARNTEAFF
v_call: TRBV15; d_call: TRBD2; j_call: TRBJ2-3; cdr3_aa: CATSSLQAGDTDTQYF
v_call: TRBV6-5; d_call: .; j_call: TRBJ1-3; cdr3_aa: CASRWGGDGNTIYF
v_call: TRBV5-6; d_call: TRBD1; j_call: TRBJ1-2; cdr3_aa: CASSTGQLGYTF
v_call: TRBV5-5; d_call: .; j_call: TRBJ2-6; cdr3_aa: CASSPYARASLSGANVLTF
v_call: TRBV4-2; d_call: TRBD1; j_call: TRBJ1-2; cdr3_aa: CASSQKGAIGGGYGYTF
v_call: TRBV18; d_call: .; j_call: TRBJ1-1; cdr3_aa: CASSLGTARNTEAFF
v_call: TRBV7-9; d_call: .; j_call: TRBJ1-1; cdr3_aa: CASSWGGVDEAFF
v_call: TRBV18; d_call: .; j_call: TRBJ1-1; cdr3_aa: CASSPLTDFMNTEAFF
v_call: TRBV3-1/TRBV3-2; d_call: .; j_call: TRBJ2-2; cdr3_aa: CASTGNTGELFF
v_call: TRBV25-1; d_call: .; j_call: TRBJ1-2; cdr3_aa: CATREGTDGYTF
v_call: TRBV18; d_call: .; j_call: TRBJ2-7; cdr3_aa: CASSPRGNGSYEQYF
v_call: TRBV24-1; d_call: .; j_call: TRBJ1-2; cdr3_aa: CATSDYHGGGSGGYTF
v_call: TRBV6-2/TRBV6-3; d_call: TRBD1; j_call: TRBJ1-1; cdr3_aa: CASSSGQVNTEAFF
v_call: TRBV5-5; d_call: .; j_call: TRBJ1-2; cdr3_aa: CASSLAGRGNGYTF
v_call: TRBV5-1; d_call: TRBD1; j_call: TRBJ1-6; cdr3_aa: CASRPGQNTGYNSPLHF
v_call: TRBV28; d_call: TRBD1; j_call: TRBJ1-6; cdr3_aa: CASSTLRGTGGAYYNSPLHF
v_call: TRBV5-1; d_call: .; j_call: TRBJ1-1; cdr3_aa: CASSSTWGGVGEAFF
v_call: TRBV19; d_call: .; j_call: TRBJ2-1; cdr3_aa: CASSAMTADEQFF
v_call: TRBV9; d_call: .; j_call: TRBJ1-6; cdr3_aa: CASSVADFNNSPLHF
v_call: TRBV5-1; d_call: .; j_call: TRBJ2-1; cdr3_aa: CASSLGRGHYNEQFF
v_call: TRBV5-1; d_call: .; j_call: TRBJ1-4; cdr3_aa: CASSLEGVSGKLFF
v_call: TRBV5-1; d_call: TRBD1; j_call: TRBJ1-2; cdr3_aa: CASSWRQGAYYGYTF
v_call: TRBV2; d_call: .; j_call: TRBJ2-7; cdr3_aa: CASSSVDEQYF
v_call: TRBV6-5; d_call: .; j_call: TRBJ2-2; cdr3_aa: CASRPQGAATGELFF
v_call: TRBV2; d_call: TRBD1; j_call: TRBJ1-2; cdr3_aa: CASSEDRAYGYTF
v_call: TRBV29-1; d_call: TRBD2; j_call: TRBJ2-7; cdr3_aa: CSVETSGAAYEQYF
v_call: TRBV7-2; d_call: TRBD1; j_call: TRBJ1-3; cdr3_aa: CASSWTYQGAHLSGNTIYF